This entry describes one T cell receptor beta chain. Its specificity is not known. The data stem from a study of lymphopenia after photon versus proton radiotherapy. Only in-frame clones appear in the TCRdb table, and some are missing; sequencing was by immunoSEQ multiplex PCR. This table holds around 64,000 clones, 87% found once. Study results and caveats: Relative stability marked proton patients; photon patients lost diversity and naive cells. Post-nadir TCR diversity decline inversely tracked overall survival among those who died. Authors raise, but do not show, better survival with proton therapy.

The germline V gene encodes CDR1 MGHRA and CDR2 YSYEKL. V lost 0 bases, J lost 0 bases, and 7 bases stayed unmatched. The CDR3 consists of 17 residues. The origin of this receptor is a man older than 75 with esophageal cancer. This specimen consisted of peripheral blood, obtained from a patient treated with proton-based radiotherapy. The chain uses TRBV4-1 and TRBJ2-7; 8 nucleotides agree with TRBD1. This CDR3 reads CASSQDHGGQVSYEQYF. DNA for the CDR3: TGCGCCAGCAGCCAAGATCACGGGGGACAGGTCTCCTACGAGCAGTACTTC.